Below are 6 T cell receptor beta chains sequenced from a single sample in a study of T cell responses to AZD1222 COVID-19 vaccine. Sequencing was performed with immunoSEQ multiplex PCR; in TCRdb, only in-frame clones are kept and a portion is missing. Of approximately 110,000 clones listed, roughly 90% are singletons. The sample here was peripheral blood, taken on day 0 of AZD1222 vaccination. The receptor source for this set is an adult in good health.

This clone was seen a single time. The V call is TRBV29-1, the J call TRBJ2-2, with D perhaps matching TRBD1 (6 bases). V shed 6 bases and J shed 0 bases, with 11 bases lying between them. The germline V gene encodes CDR1 SQVTM and CDR2 ANQGSEA. The CDR3 runs to 14 residues. The CDR3 DNA is TGCAGCGTGGTGACAGGCTCGAACACCGGGGAGCTGTTTTTT. Residues: CSVVTGSNTGELFF.

The CDR3: CARSGGVAKNIQYF. DNA for the CDR3: TGTGCCAGATCAGGGGGGGTAGCCAAAAACATTCAGTACTTC. The V gene is TRBV2, the J gene TRBJ2-4, with D perhaps given as TRBD1 or TRBD2 (7 bases each). This CDR3 is built from 14 residues. The V end was cut by 9 bases, the J end by 0 bases, with 12 bases between. Germline V gives CDR1 SNHLY, CDR2 FYNNEI.

This rearrangement joins TRBV4-2 to TRBJ2-1, with TRBD2 matching over 8 bases. The CDR3 has 17 residues. The V gene's germline CDR1 is LGHNA and CDR2 YNFKEQ. The junction had 7 bases not matched to a gene; V was cut back by 0 bases and J by 3 bases. CDR3 sequence (DNA): TGTGCCAGCAGCCAAGACGGGCGGGGGGCCCTCTACAATGAGCAGTTCTTC. Amino acid sequence: CASSQDGRGALYNEQFF.

The CDR3 DNA follows: TGTGCCAGCAGCGTAGCTAGTTCCGGAAACACCATATATTTT. Protein: CASSVASSGNTIYF. The chain joins TRBV9 to TRBJ1-3; the D is unclear. The germline V and J ends were trimmed by 0 bases and 4 bases, with 8 bases remaining between them. Per germline, CDR1 SGDLS and CDR2 YYNGEE. CDR3 size: 14 residues. The whole variable domain, filled in from reference TRBV9 and TRBJ1-3, reads DSGVTQTPKHLITATGQRVTLRCSPRSGDLSVYWYQQSLDQGLQFLIQYYNGEERAKGNILERFSAQQFPDLHSELNLSSLELGDSALYFCASSVASSGNTIYFGEGSWLTVV.

This sequence joins TRBV6-6 and TRBJ2-1; D is undetermined. Trimming pared 6 bases from V and 7 bases from J, leaving 13 bases between. Germline loops: CDR1 MNHNY, CDR2 SVGAGI (reference sequence). This CDR3 contains 13 residues. The CDR3 DNA reads TGTGCCAGCAGCCCCAGACCCACTAATGAGCAGTTCTTC. Amino acids: CASSPRPTNEQFF.

The chain links TRBV9 to TRBJ2-1; D possibly corresponds to TRBD2 (6 bases). Germline V gene data show CDR1 as SGDLS and CDR2 as YYNGEE. The CDR3 is 15 residues long. V was clipped by 4 bases and J by 0 bases, with 11 bases between them. CDR3 DNA: TGTGCCAGCAGCTTAGCGGTTAGCTCCTACAATGAGCAGTTCTTC. This encodes CASSLAVSSYNEQFF.